The 14 T cell receptor beta chains below all came from one sample that was sequenced in a study of early T cells in non-severe SARS-CoV-2 infection. TCRdb reprocessed the 5' RACE reads with MiXCR, giving one entry per CDR3 protein. The sample lists about 48,000 distinct CDR3 sequences; 6.5% to 9.5% were seen once. Sequenced input: whole blood. These receptors were collected from an adult who was a healthcare worker with PCR-confirmed SARS-CoV-2 infection or an uninfected control (not recorded which).

This clonotype was counted at least ten times. V gene TRBV29-1 combines with J gene TRBJ2-7; D is possibly TRBD2 (5 bases). V was cut by 0 bases and J by 4 bases, with 16 bases left in between. The CDR3 is made up of 15 amino acids. Germline assignment: CDR1 SQVTM and CDR2 ANQGSEA. The CDR3 loop reads CSVEDRGSEVYEQYF. The CDR3 bases are TGCAGCGTTGAAGATCGGGGAAGTGAGGTTTACGAGCAGTACTTC.

The chain joins TRBV29-1 to TRBJ1-2; 9 nucleotides align to TRBD1. Germline V CDR1 and CDR2: SQVTM, ANQGSEA. This CDR3 comprises 13 residues. V dropped 6 bases and J dropped 4; count of bases not matched to a gene: 6. The CDR3: CSVRRDRVYGYTF. The CDR3 nucleotides are TGCAGCGTGCGCCGGGACAGGGTCTATGGCTACACCTTC.

This clonotype has a handful of counts. This chain uses TRBV5-1 with TRBJ2-2; D uncertain. The V end lost 2 bases, the J end lost 1 base, and 12 bases lay between the germline ends. Germline loops: CDR1 SGHRS, CDR2 YFSETQ. This CDR3 has 16 residues. The CDR3 spells CASSFQFAGNTGELFF. The CDR3 bases are TGCGCCAGCAGCTTCCAATTCGCAGGGAACACCGGGGAGCTGTTTTTT. Full variable domain (remainder filled in from reference TRBV5-1 and TRBJ2-2): KAGVTQTPRYLIKTRGQQVTLSCSPISGHRSVSWYQQTPGQGLQFLFEYFSETQRNKGNFPGRFSGRQFSNSRSEMNVSTLELGDSALYLCASSFQFAGNTGELFFGEGSRLTVL.

With regard to this clonotype: Given a much more abundant clone one base away, this may be a read error. The gene calls are TRBV2 and TRBJ2-5; 7 bases map to TRBD1. Germline CDR1 and CDR2: SNHLY and FYNNEI. V was pared by 7 bases and J by 2 bases, with 4 bases of the junction left unmatched. The CDR3 sequence is 13 residues long. CDR3 bases: TGTGCCAGCACCAGACAGGGACAAGAGACCCAGTACTTC. Protein sequence: CASTRQGQETQYF.

This clonotype showed up many times. The chain joins TRBV28 to TRBJ1-3; D not certain. CDR3 length: 14 residues. The ends were cut back, 8 bases at V and 4 bases at J, with 15 bases in the middle. The germline V gene encodes CDR1 MDHEN and CDR2 SYDVKM. The CDR3 DNA reads TGTGCCAGCGTGACCTCACCGCGAGGAAACACCATATATTTT. It is translated as CASVTSPRGNTIYF.

In its sample, this clonotype was seen many times. The rearrangement uses TRBV28 and TRBJ1-5; 10 bases fit TRBD1. Germline values: CDR1 MDHEN, CDR2 SYDVKM. With 6 bases clipped from V and 7 bases from J, the junction kept 9 bases outside the gene matches. The CDR3 consists of 15 residues. The CDR3, as DNA: TGTGCCAGCAGGCTAGGACAGGGGGGTATCCAGCCCCAGCATTTT. Translating it yields CASRLGQGGIQPQHF.

This clonotype was detected ten times or more. The chain couples TRBV24-1 to TRBJ2-2, with D perhaps matching TRBD1 (5 bases). This CDR3 spans 15 amino acids. Germline V gene data show CDR1 as KGHDR and CDR2 as SFDVKD. Trimming cost V 7 bases and J 3 bases, with 14 bases left between them. CDR3 nucleotides: TGTGCCACCAGGATTCCACAGGTTCACACCGGGGAGCTGTTTTTT. Its translation: CATRIPQVHTGELFF.

This clonotype was observed a handful of times. The rearrangement joins TRBV6-6 to TRBJ2-5, with TRBD1 identical over 8 bases. The germline V gene encodes CDR1 MNHNY and CDR2 SVGAGI (reference sequence). The CDR3 extends over 16 amino acids. The V and J ends lost 2 bases and 2 bases, in that order; junction bases with no gene match: 7. This chain's CDR3 is CASSYPAGTGQETQYF. DNA of the CDR3: TGTGCCAGCAGTTACCCCGCGGGGACAGGTCAAGAGACCCAGTACTTC.

This clonotype was seen a handful of times. V is TRBV7-9 and J is TRBJ2-7; 9 bases align to TRBD1. The CDR3 extends over 16 amino acids. V was pared by 5 bases and J by 0 bases, with 8 bases of the junction left unmatched. The germline CDR1 and CDR2 sequences are SEHNR and FQNEAQ (reference sequence). The chain's CDR3 is CASSRGQGTISYEQYF. The CDR3 bases are TGTGCCAGCAGCCGCGGACAGGGGACCATCTCCTACGAGCAGTACTTC.

The sample holds many counts of this clonotype. This chain connects TRBV12-3 or TRBV12-4 to TRBJ1-5, with D maybe TRBD1 (5 bases). Trimming took 3 bases from V and 3 from J, leaving 12 bases between them. The CDR3 is made up of 15 amino acids. CDR3 in DNA: TGTGCCAGCAGTTTCGAGGGGCCTTTCAATCAGCCCCAGCATTTT. Translation gives CASSFEGPFNQPQHF.

The V and J genes are TRBV12-2 and TRBJ2-7; the D call in the table, TRBD1, was not verified against the DNA. TRBV12-2 is tagged as a pseudogene. The CDR3 length is 17 residues. CDR3 nucleotide sequence: TGTACAAGTCGTCAAGCTCCGGGACAGCGAATCTCCTACGAGCAGTACTTC. This gives the protein CTSRQAPGQRISYEQYF.

The rearrangement joins TRBV6-5 to TRBJ2-3; D is unclear. The germline V and J ends were trimmed by 0 bases and 0 bases, with 10 bases remaining between them. CDR1 MNHEY and CDR2 SVGAGI come from the germline V gene. The CDR3 contains 16 residues. CDR3: CASSYSITPSTDTQYF. For the CDR3, the DNA is TGTGCCAGCAGTTACTCGATCACTCCTAGCACAGATACGCAGTATTTT.

This clonotype was seen a single time. Possible read error: a much larger clone is one base away. The chain has TRBV7-2 and TRBJ1-3, with 7 bases fitting TRBD1. The trim removed 7 bases at V and 3 bases at J, leaving 6 bases unmatched. This CDR3 region has 14 residues. CDR1 SGHTA and CDR2 FQGNSA come from the germline V gene. CDR3 in amino acids: CASNQNRGGNTIYF. CDR3 DNA sequence: TGTGCCAGCAACCAAAACAGGGGTGGAAACACCATATATTTT.

This clonotype came up many times. The chain employs TRBV5-1 and TRBJ1-2; D is undetermined. Trimming shortened V by 6 bases and J by 0 bases, and 12 bases separated the two germline ends. The length of the CDR3 is 14 residues. Per germline, CDR1 SGHRS and CDR2 YFSETQ. This chain's CDR3 is CASTNLTANYGYTF. In DNA, the CDR3 is TGCGCCAGCACCAACCTGACGGCTAACTATGGCTACACCTTC.